The 20 T cell receptor beta chains given below trace back to one sample, sequenced in a study of identical twins. Via MiXCR, TCRdb re-called the 5' RACE reads, giving one row per CDR3 protein. The table lists some 1,700,000 distinct CDR3 sequences, less than 35% of them singletons. Input material: cord blood. The receptors here all came from a newborn girl in good health.

This chain connects TRBV3-1 to TRBJ2-1; 16 bases are shared with TRBD2. The CDR3 has 20 amino acids. From germline, CDR1 is LGHDT and CDR2 YNNKEL (reference sequence). Germline trimming cut 5 bases from V and 4 bases from J; bases unmatched to any gene: 14. The CDR3 reads CASSSKPGTSGGAQYNEQFF. The CDR3 DNA sequence: TGTGCCAGCAGCTCCAAGCCCGGGACTAGCGGGGGGGCCCAATACAATGAGCAGTTCTTC.

The V call is TRBV10-3, the J call TRBJ2-7, with D perhaps matching TRBD1 (5 bases). Trimming cost V 1 base and J 6 bases, with 10 bases left between them. CDR1 is ENHRY and CDR2 is SYGVKD in the germline V gene. There are 13 residues in the CDR3. The CDR3 DNA follows: TGTGCCATCAGTGAGTTAGGGGTCTCCGAGCAGTACTTC. Translated: CAISELGVSEQYF.

The genes are TRBV6-6 and TRBJ1-2; D is possibly TRBD1 (6 bases). This CDR3 has 12 amino acids. With 7 bases removed from V and 5 bases from J, the gap between germline ends came to 11 bases. CDR1 and CDR2 (germline): MNHNY, SVGAGI (reference sequence). The CDR3 is CASTDRQYGYTF. The CDR3 nucleotides read TGTGCCAGCACCGACAGGCAATATGGCTACACCTTC.

This clonotype has only one observation. With a much larger clone just one base away, this may be a read error. The genes are TRBV25-1 and TRBJ2-1, with TRBD1 as a possible D gene (5 bases). The CDR3 has 13 residues. The V and J ends lost 1 base and 13 bases respectively, with 14 bases between them. Germline CDR1 MGHDK, CDR2 SYGVNS. CDR3 sequence reads: CASSESREETQFF. CDR3 in DNA: TGTGCCAGCAGTGAATCCAGGGAAGAGACCCAGTTCTTC.

Ten or more counts support this clonotype. The V gene is TRBV20-1, the J gene TRBJ2-1; 8 bases line up with TRBD2. Germline values: CDR1 DFQATT, CDR2 SNEGSKA (reference sequence). Trimming at V came to 3 bases and at J to 5 bases, leaving 0 bases not matched to a gene. The CDR3 is 12 residues long. The CDR3 nucleotides are TGCAGTGCTAGCGGGGGGGACAATGAGCAGTTCTTC. This sequence encodes CSASGGDNEQFF.

This clonotype appeared many times. This chain connects TRBV9 to TRBJ2-7; TRBD2 agrees at 12 bases. CDR3 length: 15 residues. V lost 4 bases to trimming and J lost 4 bases; unmatched junction nucleotides: 6. The V gene's germline CDR1 is SGDLS and CDR2 YYNGEE. The CDR3 nucleotides read TGTGCCAGCAGCCCCCGGACTAGCGGGATTTACGAGCAGTACTTC. The encoded protein is CASSPRTSGIYEQYF.

This clonotype was picked up a small number of times. J is TRBJ2-3 and V is TRBV4-2, with 13 nucleotides matching TRBD2. Germline CDR1 reads LGHNA; CDR2 reads YNFKEQ. The junction had 11 bases not matched to a gene; V was cut back by 0 bases and J by 2 bases. This CDR3 contains 20 residues. CDR3 DNA sequence: TGTGCCAGCAGCCAAGATACGGGACTAGCGGGGCCCGTATCCACAGATACGCAGTATTTT. Translated: CASSQDTGLAGPVSTDTQYF.

Remarks on this clonotype: One end of the junction fails to match germline, which may point to a read error. The CDR3 sequence: CASRRSRDSNEKLIF. In DNA form, the CDR3 reads TGTGCCAGCAGAAGATCCCGGGACAGCAATGAAAAACTGATTTTT. The chain links TRBV13 to TRBJ1-4; 7 nucleotides align to TRBD1. CDR1 is PRHDT, CDR2 FYEKMQ, per germline (reference sequence). The CDR3 has 15 amino acids.

The chain combines TRBV28 with TRBJ2-5, with TRBD2 matching over 7 bases. CDR3 size: 15 residues. Germline V gene data show CDR1 as MDHEN and CDR2 as SYDVKM. The V segment lost 5 bases and the J segment 1 base; nucleotides outside the gene matches: 7. CDR3 loop: CASSRRGVSQETQYF. The CDR3 coding sequence is TGTGCCAGCAGTAGACGGGGGGTTAGCCAAGAGACCCAGTACTTC. The full variable domain, rest sourced from reference TRBV28 and TRBJ2-5, is DVKVTQSSRYLVKRTGEKVFLECVQDMDHENMFWYRQDPGLGLRLIYFSYDVKMKEKGDIPEGYSVSREKKERFSLILESASTNQTSMYLCASSRRGVSQETQYFGPGTRLLVL.

The chain carries TRBV12-3 or TRBV12-4 and TRBJ2-3, with 7 positions matching TRBD2. Losses at the gene ends were 3 bases for V and 4 bases for J; bases not matched to a gene: 4. The CDR3 is made up of 14 amino acids. The CDR3 here is CASSFGGGPDTQYF. The CDR3 region has the DNA TGTGCCAGCAGTTTCGGCGGGGGACCAGATACGCAGTATTTT.

This clonotype was seen ten or more times. This sequence joins TRBV12-3 or TRBV12-4 and TRBJ2-5, with 9 bases lining up with TRBD1. V shed 6 bases and J 4 bases; nucleotides not matched to a gene: 3. This CDR3 region has 13 residues. The CDR3 nucleotides are TGTGCCAGCAGGAAGACAGGGGGAGAGACCCAGTACTTC. This gives the protein CASRKTGGETQYF.

This chain links TRBV9 with TRBJ2-3; D unresolved. Between the trimmed V and J ends, which lost 0 bases and 2 bases, there was a span of 4 bases. The CDR3 is made up of 13 amino acids. Germline-derived CDR1 and CDR2 are SGDLS and YYNGEE. CDR3 protein: CASSVVDTDTQYF. CDR3 nucleotides: TGTGCCAGCAGCGTAGTGGACACAGATACGCAGTATTTT.

V usage is TRBV29-1 and J usage is TRBJ2-5, with unresolved D. CDR1 is SQVTM, CDR2 ANQGSEA, per germline. This CDR3 is 13 amino acids long. V was clipped by 6 bases and J by 5 bases, with 16 bases between them. The CDR3 region has the DNA TGCAGCGTGGGGTTCCGTGGCGGCGAGACCCAGTACTTC. Its protein is CSVGFRGGETQYF. The full variable domain, in which reference TRBV29-1 and TRBJ2-5 provide the parts outside the CDR3, is SAVISQKPSRDICQRGTSLTIQCQVDSQVTMMFWYRQQPGQSLTLIATANQGSEATYESGFVIDKFPISRPNLTFSTLTVSNMSPEDSSIYLCSVGFRGGETQYFGPGTRLLVL.

This chain's CDR3 is CASSARLAGVETQYF. The CDR3 DNA reads as TGTGCCAGCAGTGCGCGACTAGCAGGGGTAGAGACCCAGTACTTC. V is TRBV28 and J is TRBJ2-5; possible D gene TRBD2, 7 bases. This CDR3 is built from 15 residues. V lost 5 bases to trimming and J lost 4 bases, with 17 bases between them. The germline V gene encodes CDR1 MDHEN and CDR2 SYDVKM.

A note on this clonotype: The junction does not match germline at one end; this may be a read error. The J gene is TRBJ1-1, the V gene TRBV28, with D unresolved. Germline V CDR1 and CDR2: MDHEN, SYDVKM. The length of the CDR3 is 14 residues. The DNA of the CDR3 is TGTGCCACCAGTTGGGGAATAATGAACACTGAAGCTTTCTTT. Encoded protein: CATSWGIMNTEAFF.

This clonotype was observed many times. The chain couples TRBV29-1 to TRBJ2-7; the match to TRBD1 covers 8 bases. The CDR3 contains 15 residues. Looked up from germline, CDR1 is SQVTM and CDR2 is ANQGSEA. V was clipped by 1 base and J by 1 base; unmatched bases: 6. The CDR3 here is CSVEGGTGASYEQYF. The CDR3 DNA reads TGCAGCGTTGAAGGCGGGACAGGCGCTTCCTACGAGCAGTACTTC.

Ten or more counts support this clonotype. This rearrangement joins TRBV2 to TRBJ1-2; D not resolved. The CDR3 runs 12 residues. V shed 6 bases and J shed 1 base, with 6 bases lying between them. Germline loops: CDR1 SNHLY, CDR2 FYNNEI. CDR3 in DNA: TGTGCCAGCAGGACAAATAACTATGGCTACACCTTC. It specifies CASRTNNYGYTF.

The chain is built from TRBV7-9 and TRBJ2-3; 7 bases line up with TRBD2. The CDR3 contains 16 residues. The J segment lost 1 base and the V segment lost 2 bases, leaving 6 bases of the junction unmatched. In germline, CDR1 is SEHNR, CDR2 FQNEAQ (reference sequence). The CDR3 coding sequence is TGTGCCAGCAGCTTATGGACGGGGAGGGGCACAGATACGCAGTATTTT. It is translated as CASSLWTGRGTDTQYF.

The chain joins TRBV28 to TRBJ1-5; TRBD1 agrees at 7 bases. The CDR3 has 15 amino acids. Germline assignment: CDR1 MDHEN and CDR2 SYDVKM. V dropped 5 bases and J dropped 4; count of bases not matched to a gene: 8. CDR3 sequence reads: CASSPPTGPNQPQHF. In DNA form, the CDR3 reads TGTGCCAGCAGTCCACCGACAGGGCCAAATCAGCCCCAGCATTTT. Looking up the rest from reference TRBV28 and TRBJ1-5 gives the full variable domain: DVKVTQSSRYLVKRTGEKVFLECVQDMDHENMFWYRQDPGLGLRLIYFSYDVKMKEKGDIPEGYSVSREKKERFSLILESASTNQTSMYLCASSPPTGPNQPQHFGDGTRLSIL.

This clonotype was seen ten or more times. J is TRBJ2-3 and V is TRBV7-2; maybe TRBD1 (6 bases). The CDR3 is made up of 14 amino acids. Germline V gene lookup returns CDR1 SGHTA and CDR2 FQGNSA. Trimming cost V 4 bases and J 4 bases, with 12 bases left between them. This CDR3 is CASSYYRAADTQYF. The CDR3 nucleotides read TGTGCCAGCAGCTACTACAGGGCGGCAGATACGCAGTATTTT. Supplemented by reference TRBV7-2 and TRBJ2-3, the full variable domain reads GAGVSQSPSNKVTEKGKDVELRCDPISGHTALYWYRQSLGQGLEFLIYFQGNSAPDKSGLPSDRFSAERTGGSVSTLTIQRTQQEDSAVYLCASSYYRAADTQYFGPGTRLTVL.